Shown below are 29 T cell receptor beta chains from a single sample sequenced in a study of blood T cell repertoires in COVID-19. Sequencing used immunoSEQ multiplex PCR; TCRdb keeps in-frame clones, though not all of them. This sample yields a few hundred thousand clones, of which 88% are seen a single time; less than 2% belongs to the top ten. The specimen sequenced was PBMCs or T cells enriched from blood (not recorded which). The receptors originated from a woman in her thirties or forties who had recovered from COVID-19.

The genes are TRBV14 and TRBJ1-4; D is possibly TRBD1 (5 bases). The CDR3 consists of 16 residues. Germline V gene lookup returns CDR1 SGHDN and CDR2 FVKESK. V was pared by 2 bases and J by 5 bases, with 15 bases between. CDR3 in amino acids: CASSQSLRGSNEKLFF. DNA of the CDR3: TGTGCCAGCAGCCAATCCCTGCGGGGGTCGAATGAAAAACTGTTTTTT. Combining the CDR3 with reference TRBV14 and TRBJ1-4 gives the whole variable domain EAGVTQFPSHSVIEKGQTVTLRCDPISGHDNLYWYRRVMGKEIKFLLHFVKESKQDESGMPNNRFLAERTGGTYSTLKVQPAELEDSGVYFCASSQSLRGSNEKLFFGSGTQLSVL.

A word on this clone: Germline is not matched at one junction end, which may reflect a read error. Within the sample, other DNA sequences also encode this same CDR3. J is TRBJ2-1 and V is TRBV11-3, with 8 bases fitting TRBD1. The CDR3 contains 15 residues. CDR1 is SGHNT and CDR2 is YENEEA in the germline V gene. The CDR3 DNA reads as TGTGCCAGCAGCCTAGACAGGGGTACCTACAATGAGCAGTTCTTC. This codes for CASSLDRGTYNEQFF.

The chain couples TRBV5-1 to TRBJ2-5; a weak D match, TRBD1 (5 bases). CDR1 SGHRS and CDR2 YFSETQ come from the germline V gene. Trimming pared 0 bases from V and 10 bases from J, leaving 10 bases between. This CDR3 has 12 amino acids. The CDR3 DNA reads TGCGCCAGCAGCTTGGGGCAGGGTATCCAGTACTTC. It codes for CASSLGQGIQYF.

This chain joins TRBV2 and TRBJ2-5; TRBD2 matches 12 bases. The CDR3 totals 14 residues. V lost 6 bases, J lost 4 bases, and 3 bases stayed unmatched. Germline CDR1 SNHLY, CDR2 FYNNEI. In DNA form, the CDR3 reads TGTGCCAGCAGATCTAGCGGGAGGGTAGAGACCCAGTACTTC. It codes for CASRSSGRVETQYF.

This clone has just a few counts. The V and J genes are TRBV5-6 and TRBJ2-3, with unresolved D. Germline V gene lookup returns CDR1 SGHDT and CDR2 YYEEEE. The CDR3 loop spans 14 amino acids. The V end was cut by 5 bases, the J end by 5 bases, with 15 bases between. Here the CDR3 reads CASRRGRARDTQYF. The CDR3 DNA sequence: TGTGCCAGCAGACGCGGTCGCGCCCGAGATACGCAGTATTTT.

The chain carries TRBV7-9 and TRBJ2-5; TRBD2 agrees at 16 bases. Trimming at V came to 7 bases and at J to 4 bases, leaving 6 bases not matched to a gene. Germline V lookup: CDR1 SEHNR, CDR2 FQNEAQ (reference sequence). This CDR3 is 16 amino acids long. CDR3 amino acids: CASTTGLAGGVETQYF. The CDR3 nucleotides are TGTGCCAGCACCACGGGACTAGCGGGAGGGGTAGAGACCCAGTACTTC. The full variable domain, its missing parts supplied by reference TRBV7-9 and TRBJ2-5, is DTGVSQNPRHKITKRGQNVTFRCDPISEHNRLYWYRQTLGQGPEFLTYFQNEAQLEKSRLLSDRFSAERPKGSFSTLEIQRTEQGDSAMYLCASTTGLAGGVETQYFGPGTRLLVL.

This clone came up once. The J gene is TRBJ2-2, the V gene TRBV12-3 or TRBV12-4; a weak D match, TRBD2 (5 bases). The CDR3 loop spans 12 amino acids. Between the trimmed V and J ends, which lost 6 bases and 7 bases, there was a span of 9 bases. The CDR3 loop is CASSHTSGELFF. In DNA form, the CDR3 reads TGTGCCAGCAGCCATACTAGCGGGGAGCTGTTTTTT.

CDR3 in amino acids: CASSSSGSDYGYTF. The DNA for the CDR3 is TGCGCCAGCAGCTCATCGGGATCCGACTATGGCTACACCTTC. The chain recombines TRBV5-1 with TRBJ1-2, with D hard to call. CDR1 SGHRS and CDR2 YFSETQ come from the germline V gene. V lost 3 bases, J lost 3 bases, and 12 bases lay in between. CDR3 length: 14 amino acids.

The chain employs TRBV6-2 or TRBV6-3 and TRBJ1-4; D is uncertain. Per germline, CDR1 MNHEY and CDR2 SVGEGT. The CDR3 sequence is 15 residues long. Trimming stripped 6 bases from V and 0 bases from J, with 11 bases between. CDR3 sequence (DNA): TGTGCCAGCAGCCTTGGCCAGGCAACTAATGAAAAACTGTTTTTT. This codes for CASSLGQATNEKLFF.

V is TRBV7-2 and J is TRBJ2-1, with 14 bases fitting TRBD2. In germline, CDR1 is SGHTA, CDR2 FQGNSA. Trimming cost V 2 bases and J 1 base; bases outside gene matches: 4. The length of the CDR3 is 18 residues. CDR3 loop: CASSLRLAGGVSYNEQFF. Here the CDR3 DNA reads TGTGCCAGCAGCTTAAGACTAGCGGGAGGGGTGTCCTACAATGAGCAGTTCTTC.

The chain carries TRBV7-9 and TRBJ1-6; tentatively, D is TRBD1 (6 bases). This CDR3 region has 14 residues. V shed 1 base and J shed 10 bases, with 11 bases lying between them. Germline CDR1 is SEHNR and CDR2 is FQNEAQ (reference sequence). This CDR3 reads CASSLDTGHSPLHF. CDR3 nucleotide sequence: TGTGCCAGCAGCTTAGACACAGGGCACTCACCCCTCCACTTT.

The chain uses TRBV4-3 and TRBJ2-1, with a weak D call TRBD2 (5 bases). Germline assignment: CDR1 LGHNA and CDR2 YSLEER. This CDR3 spans 14 amino acids. The germline V and J ends were trimmed by 3 bases and 5 bases, with 11 bases remaining between them. This chain's CDR3 is CASSQWTEDNEQFF. The CDR3, as DNA: TGCGCCAGCAGCCAGTGGACTGAGGACAATGAGCAGTTCTTC.

This chain links TRBV9 with TRBJ2-3; TRBD1 aligns across 10 bases. Germline V gives CDR1 SGDLS, CDR2 YYNGEE. This CDR3 region has 15 residues. V was pared by 3 bases and J by 6 bases, with 7 bases of the junction left unmatched. CDR3 in DNA: TGTGCCAGCAGCGCCGGGACAGGGGTTTGGGATACGCAGTATTTT. Residues: CASSAGTGVWDTQYF.

This clone was found once. This sequence joins TRBV3-1 (or the pseudogene TRBV3-2) and TRBJ1-2; 10 positions match TRBD1. J was trimmed by 8 bases and V by 2 bases; bases with no gene match: 5. CDR3 length: 14 residues. Germline V gene sequence: CDR1 LGHDT, CDR2 YNNKEL (reference sequence). CDR3 protein: CASSQFGTGVGYTF. The CDR3 DNA is TGTGCCAGCAGCCAATTCGGGACAGGGGTGGGCTACACCTTC.

The J gene is TRBJ2-1, the V gene TRBV7-2; TRBD2 agrees at 10 bases. J lost 6 bases, V lost 5 bases, and 4 bases had no gene match. This CDR3 is 14 amino acids long. The germline CDR1 and CDR2 sequences are SGHTA and FQGNSA. CDR3 in amino acids: CASSPGLAPNEQFF. DNA of the CDR3: TGTGCCAGCAGCCCGGGACTAGCGCCCAATGAGCAGTTCTTC.

This chain joins TRBV6-5 and TRBJ1-2; D unclear. V dropped 6 bases and J dropped 0 bases, with 14 bases sitting between them. CDR1 and CDR2 (germline): MNHEY, SVGAGI. This CDR3 comprises 15 residues. CDR3 loop: CASSQGEEANYGYTF. The CDR3 DNA follows: TGTGCCAGCAGCCAAGGAGAGGAAGCTAACTATGGCTACACCTTC.

This clone was detected once. The chain has TRBV4-2 and TRBJ1-5, with D possibly matching TRBD1 (6 bases). Germline loops: CDR1 LGHNA, CDR2 YNFKEQ. CDR3 length: 14 residues. V lost 3 bases to trimming and J lost 4 bases, with 10 bases between them. Here the CDR3 reads CASSHDRNNQPQHF. CDR3 nucleotide sequence: TGTGCCAGCAGCCACGACAGGAATAATCAGCCCCAGCATTTT.

A remark on this clone: This sample also contains other DNA sequences that code for the same CDR3. The genes are TRBV24-1 and TRBJ2-1; 8 bases align to TRBD2. The V and J ends lost 4 bases and 0 bases, in that order; junction bases with no gene match: 4. CDR3 length: 16 amino acids. Germline CDR1 is KGHDR and CDR2 is SFDVKD. The CDR3 is CATSDPSGSSYNEQFF. The CDR3 DNA reads as TGTGCCACCAGTGACCCCAGCGGGAGCTCCTACAATGAGCAGTTCTTC.

The genes are TRBV14 and TRBJ2-4, with 9 bases aligning to TRBD2. There are 17 residues in the CDR3. V shed 3 bases, J shed 2 bases, and the junction held 8 bases outside the gene matches. Per the germline V gene, CDR1 is SGHDN and CDR2 is FVKESK. The CDR3 reads CASSHRGTSRTKNIQYF. CDR3 nucleotides: TGTGCCAGCAGCCACCGCGGGACTAGCAGGACCAAAAACATTCAGTACTTC.

V gene TRBV28 combines with J gene TRBJ1-2, with D possibly being TRBD1 (6 bases). The V end lost 5 bases, the J end lost 2 bases, and 6 bases lay between the germline ends. Germline V gene sequence: CDR1 MDHEN, CDR2 SYDVKM. The CDR3 sequence is 12 residues long. The CDR3 DNA reads as TGTGCCAGCAGTCAGGGGAACTATGGCTACACCTTC. Amino acids: CASSQGNYGYTF.

The genes are TRBV3-1 (or the pseudogene TRBV3-2) and TRBJ2-3; D is uncertain. V lost 4 bases and J 0 bases, leaving 8 bases between the germline ends. The CDR3 length is 14 residues. In germline, CDR1 is LGHDT, CDR2 YNNKEL (reference sequence). This CDR3 reads CASSPSGSTDTQYF. The CDR3 DNA reads TGTGCCAGCAGCCCCTCCGGGAGCACAGATACGCAGTATTTT.

The genes are TRBV4-3 and TRBJ2-3; 9 bases agree with TRBD1. CDR3 length: 15 amino acids. Looked up from germline, CDR1 is LGHNA and CDR2 is YSLEER. V was clipped by 1 base and J by 3 bases; unmatched bases: 2. In DNA, the CDR3 is TGCGCCAGCAGCCAAGCCGGGACAGGGACAGATACGCAGTATTTT. Protein: CASSQAGTGTDTQYF.

The rearrangement links TRBV5-1 to TRBJ2-5; possibly TRBD2 for D (6 bases). Germline V CDR1 and CDR2: SGHRS, YFSETQ. CDR3 length equals 16 residues. Trimming took 2 bases from V and 5 from J, leaving 19 bases between them. CDR3 amino acids: CASSLLGSGRQETQYF. The CDR3 nucleotides read TGCGCCAGCAGCTTACTGGGGTCAGGGAGGCAGGAGACCCAGTACTTC.

V usage is TRBV11-2 and J usage is TRBJ2-7; 12 nucleotides agree with TRBD2. V was clipped by 6 bases and J by 0 bases; unmatched bases: 9. The CDR3 is made up of 17 amino acids. Germline-derived CDR1 and CDR2 are SGHAT and FQNNGV. For the CDR3, the DNA is TGTGCCAGCAGGAGGGGGACTAGCGGGTTGAGCTCCTACGAGCAGTACTTC. Translating it yields CASRRGTSGLSSYEQYF.

V gene TRBV5-1 combines with J gene TRBJ2-5; 7 bases are a match to TRBD2. J lost 4 bases, V lost 4 bases, and 7 bases had no gene match. The CDR3 has 14 residues. The germline V gene encodes CDR1 SGHRS and CDR2 YFSETQ. The DNA of the CDR3 is TGCGCCAGCAGCAGCGCGGGGGTACGAGAGACCCAGTACTTC. Translating gives CASSSAGVRETQYF.

V gene TRBV21-1 combines with J gene TRBJ1-6; TRBD1, the D gene given by the table, was not confirmed from the DNA. TRBV21-1 is labeled a pseudogene. The CDR3 runs 15 residues. Here the CDR3 DNA reads TGTGCCAGCAGCTATGCCGGGACAGGGGATTCACCCCTCCACTTT. Its translation: CASSYAGTGDSPLHF.

The chain recombines TRBV2 with TRBJ2-7, with 8 bases lining up with TRBD1. Per germline, CDR1 SNHLY and CDR2 FYNNEI. V shed 8 bases and J 3 bases; nucleotides not matched to a gene: 12. The CDR3 has 15 residues. The CDR3, as DNA: TGTGCCAGCTTCGAGACCGGACAGGGTCACTACGAGCAGTACTTC. It translates to CASFETGQGHYEQYF. Full variable domain (rest looked up from reference TRBV2 and TRBJ2-7): EPEVTQTPSHQVTQMGQEVILRCVPISNHLYFYWYRQILGQKVEFLVSFYNNEISEKSEIFDDQFSVERPDGSNFTLKIRSTKLEDSAMYFCASFETGQGHYEQYFGPGTRLTVT.

The chain combines TRBV18 with TRBJ1-2; 10 nucleotides agree with TRBD1. V lost 3 bases and J lost 4; bases outside the gene matches: 5. The CDR3 runs to 15 residues. Germline V CDR1 and CDR2: KGHSH, LQKENI. The chain's CDR3 is CASSPRTGGFYGYTF. CDR3 nucleotide sequence: TGTGCCAGCTCACCTAGGACAGGGGGTTTCTATGGCTACACCTTC.

The chain recombines TRBV3-1 (or the pseudogene TRBV3-2) with TRBJ2-7; D may be TRBD2 (5 bases). The CDR3 is made up of 11 amino acids. With 1 base removed from V and 9 bases from J, the gap between germline ends came to 7 bases. CDR1 and CDR2 (germline): LGHDT, YNNKEL (reference sequence). In nucleotides, the CDR3 is TGTGCCAGCAGCCAAGCCGGAGGGCAGTACTTC. Its protein product is CASSQAGGQYF.